The 12 T cell receptor beta chains given below trace back to one sample, sequenced in a study of blood T cell repertoires in COVID-19. The table came from immunoSEQ multiplex PCR; TCRdb's copy has only in-frame clones and leaves some out. The repertoire holds 150,000 to 200,000 clones, with around 89% as singletons. What was sequenced was PBMCs or T cells enriched from blood (not recorded which). Receptors were obtained from a woman aged 18-29 years who had recovered from COVID-19.

J is TRBJ2-7 and V is TRBV27; possible D gene TRBD2, 6 bases. Looked up from germline, CDR1 is MNHEY and CDR2 is SMNVEV (reference sequence). V was shortened by 6 bases and J by 0 bases, with 15 bases between the two germline ends. This CDR3 contains 15 residues. CDR3 DNA: TGTGCCAGCAGCCCGGACTATACGAGCTCCTACGAGCAGTACTTC. Translating it yields CASSPDYTSSYEQYF.

This sequence joins TRBV4-1 and TRBJ2-1; 7 bases fit TRBD1. Germline values: CDR1 MGHRA, CDR2 YSYEKL. This CDR3 region has 17 residues. The V gene end was trimmed by 0 bases and the J gene end by 2 bases; junction bases not matched to a gene: 7. The CDR3 bases are TGCGCCAGCAGCCAAGATAAACGGCAGGGGGCCTACAATGAGCAGTTCTTC. Translating gives CASSQDKRQGAYNEQFF.

This chain connects TRBV5-1 to TRBJ2-7, with D possibly matching TRBD1 (5 bases). The V gene's germline CDR1 is SGHRS and CDR2 YFSETQ. The CDR3 is 13 amino acids. The V end lost 4 bases, the J end lost 3 bases, and 11 bases lay between the germline ends. The chain's CDR3 is CASSVGRYYEQYF. The CDR3 DNA sequence: TGCGCCAGCAGCGTGGGGCGGTACTACGAGCAGTACTTC.

Remarks on this clone: Within the sample, other DNA sequences also encode this same CDR3. The V and J genes are TRBV9 and TRBJ2-1; TRBD2 matches 7 bases. The CDR3 has 15 residues. J lost 4 bases, V lost 0 bases, and 4 bases had no gene match. Germline loops: CDR1 SGDLS, CDR2 YYNGEE. CDR3 DNA: TGTGCCAGCAGCGTAGTGGGGGGAGGGTACAATGAGCAGTTCTTC. It encodes CASSVVGGGYNEQFF.

The rearrangement links TRBV19 to TRBJ2-1; TRBD2 matches at 12 bases. V dropped 3 bases and J dropped 8; count of bases not matched to a gene: 8. The CDR3 extends over 16 amino acids. The germline gives CDR1 LNHDA, CDR2 SQIVND (reference sequence). CDR3 region: CASSILPGLAGDEQFF. CDR3 nucleotide sequence: TGTGCCAGTAGTATTCTTCCGGGACTAGCGGGCGATGAGCAGTTCTTC.

This chain joins TRBV4-2 and TRBJ1-1; a weak D match, TRBD1 (6 bases). CDR3 length: 12 amino acids. Germline V lookup: CDR1 LGHNA, CDR2 YNFKEQ. Trimming pared 1 base from V and 11 bases from J, leaving 11 bases between. This CDR3 reads CASSQGGQGAFF. In DNA form, the CDR3 reads TGTGCCAGCAGCCAAGGCGGGCAGGGGGCTTTCTTT.

J is TRBJ2-1 and V is TRBV10-2, with 8 bases identical to TRBD2. The CDR3 has 15 amino acids. Trimming removed 6 bases from V and 4 bases from J; junction bases left unmatched: 8. Germline values: CDR1 WSHSY, CDR2 SAAADI. The chain's CDR3 is CASRDTSGPYNEQFF. In nucleotides, the CDR3 is TGCGCCAGCAGGGATACTAGCGGACCTTACAATGAGCAGTTCTTC.

CDR3 residues: CSVEPPGYTDTQYF. CDR3 in DNA: TGCAGCGTTGAACCCCCGGGTTACACAGATACGCAGTATTTT. The chain carries TRBV29-1 and TRBJ2-3; D is unclear. Trimming cost V 2 bases and J 2 bases, with 11 bases left between them. Germline V CDR1 and CDR2: SQVTM, ANQGSEA. CDR3 length equals 14 residues.

The chain has TRBV3-1 (or the pseudogene TRBV3-2) and TRBJ2-7, with a weak D call TRBD1 (5 bases). Trimming removed 0 bases at V and 6 bases at J, with 12 bases between. This CDR3 region has 14 residues. Germline CDR1 is LGHDT and CDR2 is YNNKEL (reference sequence). In DNA, the CDR3 is TGTGCCAGCAGCCAAGACCCCGACAGTTCCGAGCAGTACTTC. Amino acids: CASSQDPDSSEQYF.

The chain recombines TRBV19 with TRBJ2-1; the match to TRBD2 covers 9 bases. With 7 bases clipped from V and 7 bases from J, the junction kept 8 bases outside the gene matches. This CDR3 has 14 residues. Germline V CDR1 and CDR2: LNHDA, SQIVND (reference sequence). CDR3 loop: CASNAGGVGNEQFF. For the CDR3, the DNA is TGTGCCAGTAACGCGGGAGGGGTCGGTAATGAGCAGTTCTTC.

This clone showed up just once. The gene calls are TRBV14 and TRBJ2-3; tentatively, D is TRBD2 (6 bases). The CDR3 is 17 amino acids. Germline V lookup: CDR1 SGHDN, CDR2 FVKESK. Trimming stripped 0 bases from V and 4 bases from J, with 17 bases between. DNA for the CDR3: TGTGCCAGCAGCCAAGATGGGGCGGGACCCCCCCCAGATACGCAGTATTTT. Translated, it gives CASSQDGAGPPPDTQYF. Full variable domain (remainder filled in from reference TRBV14 and TRBJ2-3): EAGVTQFPSHSVIEKGQTVTLRCDPISGHDNLYWYRRVMGKEIKFLLHFVKESKQDESGMPNNRFLAERTGGTYSTLKVQPAELEDSGVYFCASSQDGAGPPPDTQYFGPGTRLTVL.

With regard to this clone: The sample has other DNA sequences that encode this CDR3 too. The chain uses TRBV6-5 and TRBJ2-7; no firm D call. CDR1 MNHEY and CDR2 SVGAGI come from the germline V gene. The CDR3 sequence is 10 residues long. V lost 7 bases and J 4 bases, leaving 5 bases between the germline ends. DNA of the CDR3: TGTGCCAGCAAGAGATACGAGCAGTACTTC. Its protein is CASKRYEQYF.